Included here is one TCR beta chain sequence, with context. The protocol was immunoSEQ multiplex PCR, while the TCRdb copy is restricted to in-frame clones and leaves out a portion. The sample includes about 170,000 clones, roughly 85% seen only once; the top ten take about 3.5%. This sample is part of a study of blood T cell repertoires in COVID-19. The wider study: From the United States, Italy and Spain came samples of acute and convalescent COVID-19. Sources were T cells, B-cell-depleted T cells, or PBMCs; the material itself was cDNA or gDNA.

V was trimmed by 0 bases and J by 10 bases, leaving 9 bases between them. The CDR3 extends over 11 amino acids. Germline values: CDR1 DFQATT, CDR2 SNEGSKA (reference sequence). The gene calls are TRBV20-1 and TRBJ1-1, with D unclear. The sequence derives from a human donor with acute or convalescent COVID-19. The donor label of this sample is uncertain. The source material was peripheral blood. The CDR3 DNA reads TGCAGTGCTAGAGATAACTTGATAGCTTTCTTT. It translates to CSARDNLIAFF.